This is a list of T cell receptor beta chains from one sample in a study of cytomegalovirus exposure and HLA in healthy donors. Method: immunoSEQ multiplex PCR; TCRdb's copy keeps in-frame clones and lacks some. The table records roughly 170,000 clones, under 80% of them present only once. Sequenced input: PBMCs. All receptors derive from a woman in her forties or fifties in good health and CMV-seropositive. Each CDR3 is given with its conserved first and last residue. A D gene is named only where the DNA matches it firmly. Not every row has a clone size; where given, it reads once, few, many or a size class.

d_gene: .
len: 13
abundance: .
v_gene: TRBV9
j_gene: TRBJ1-2
CDR3aa: CASSVEGVYGYTF
CDR3nt: TGTGCCAGCAGCGTAGAAGGGGTCTATGGCTACACCTTC

d_gene: TRBD2
len: 16
abundance: .
v_gene: TRBV14
j_gene: TRBJ2-3
CDR3aa: CASSAIPGLRADTQYF
CDR3nt: TGTGCCAGCAGCGCTATCCCGGGACTACGGGCAGATACGCAGTATTTT

d_gene: TRBD1
len: 12
abundance: .
v_gene: TRBV2
j_gene: TRBJ2-4
CDR3aa: CASSRGQNIQYF
CDR3nt: TGTGCCAGCAGCAGGGGGCAAAACATTCAGTACTTC

d_gene: .
len: 14
abundance: .
v_gene: TRBV15
j_gene: TRBJ1-5
CDR3aa: CATSRDSFNQPQHF
CDR3nt: TGTGCCACCAGCAGAGATTCCTTCAATCAGCCCCAGCATTTT

d_gene: .
len: 13
abundance: once
v_gene: TRBV6-1
j_gene: TRBJ1-2
CDR3aa: CASSRSIGDGYTF
CDR3nt: TGTGCCAGCAGCCGGTCTATAGGGGATGGCTACACCTTC

d_gene: .
len: 14
abundance: .
v_gene: TRBV7-2
j_gene: TRBJ2-7
CDR3aa: CASSLDSSSYEQYF
CDR3nt: TGTGCCAGCAGCTTAGACAGTAGCTCCTACGAGCAGTACTTC

d_gene: TRBD2
len: 15
abundance: once
v_gene: TRBV30
j_gene: TRBJ2-6
CDR3aa: CAWTLGGTGANVLTF
CDR3nt: TGTGCCTGGACCCTGGGGGGGACTGGGGCCAACGTCCTGACTTTC

d_gene: .
len: 12
abundance: .
v_gene: TRBV10-3
j_gene: TRBJ1-1
CDR3aa: CAISGGSTEAFF
CDR3nt: TGTGCCATCAGTGGTGGGAGTACTGAAGCTTTCTTT

d_gene: TRBD1
len: 15
abundance: .
v_gene: TRBV5-5
j_gene: TRBJ1-1
CDR3aa: CASSLVDRGSTEAFF
CDR3nt: TGTGCCAGCAGCTTGGTAGACAGGGGATCGACTGAAGCTTTCTTT

d_gene: TRBD1
len: 17
abundance: .
v_gene: TRBV5-6
j_gene: TRBJ1-3
CDR3aa: CASSLWGTGAPGNTIYF
CDR3nt: TGTGCCAGCAGCTTGTGGGGGACAGGGGCTCCTGGAAACACCATATATTTT

d_gene: TRBD2
len: 16
abundance: .
v_gene: TRBV6-5
j_gene: TRBJ2-1
CDR3aa: CASSSASSGGYNEQFF
CDR3nt: TGTGCCAGCAGTTCTGCCTCTAGCGGGGGCTACAATGAGCAGTTCTTC

d_gene: .
len: 13
abundance: .
v_gene: TRBV5-1
j_gene: TRBJ2-3
CDR3aa: CASSPGTTDTQYF
CDR3nt: TGCGCCAGCAGCCCAGGTACCACAGATACGCAGTATTTT

d_gene: .
len: 17
abundance: .
v_gene: TRBV7-6
j_gene: TRBJ2-1
CDR3aa: CASSLAVTQRTYNEQFF
CDR3nt: TGTGCCAGCAGCTTAGCCGTCACCCAGCGGACCTACAATGAGCAGTTCTTC

d_gene: TRBD1
len: 14
abundance: .
v_gene: TRBV11-2
j_gene: TRBJ2-7
CDR3aa: CASRTGQGDRGQYF
CDR3nt: TGTGCCAGCAGAACAGGACAGGGGGATCGCGGGCAGTACTTC

d_gene: TRBD2
len: 14
abundance: .
v_gene: TRBV9
j_gene: TRBJ2-5
CDR3aa: CASSVVGGQETQYF
CDR3nt: TGTGCCAGCAGCGTAGTGGGGGGGCAAGAGACCCAGTACTTC

d_gene: .
len: 13
abundance: .
v_gene: TRBV6-5
j_gene: TRBJ2-7
CDR3aa: CASTSSYGDEQYF
CDR3nt: TGTGCCAGCACCTCGAGTTACGGGGACGAGCAGTACTTC

d_gene: .
len: 15
abundance: once
v_gene: TRBV6-5
j_gene: TRBJ1-6
CDR3aa: CASSRQSSYNSPLHF
CDR3nt: TGTGCCAGCAGCAGACAGAGCTCCTATAATTCACCCCTCCACTTT

d_gene: .
len: 13
abundance: .
v_gene: TRBV6-5
j_gene: TRBJ1-2
CDR3aa: CAIWRGPKDGYTF
CDR3nt: TGTGCCATCTGGAGGGGACCCAAAGATGGCTACACCTTC

d_gene: .
len: 13
abundance: .
v_gene: TRBV4-2
j_gene: TRBJ2-7
CDR3aa: CASSQVQYYEQYF
CDR3nt: TGTGCCAGCAGCCAAGTACAATACTACGAGCAGTACTTC

d_gene: .
len: 12
abundance: .
v_gene: TRBV18
j_gene: TRBJ2-7
CDR3aa: CASSPRLGEQYF
CDR3nt: TGTGCCAGCTCACCCCGACTGGGCGAGCAGTACTTC

d_gene: .
len: 14
abundance: .
v_gene: TRBV18
j_gene: TRBJ2-2
CDR3aa: CASSPRQATGELFF
CDR3nt: TGTGCCAGCTCACCCCGACAGGCTACCGGGGAGCTGTTTTTT

d_gene: TRBD1
len: 21
abundance: .
v_gene: TRBV7-8
j_gene: TRBJ1-1
CDR3aa: CASSFGDRGLTPPRMNTEAFF
CDR3nt: TGTGCCAGCAGCTTTGGGGACAGGGGCTTAACGCCGCCCCGAATGAACACTGAAGCTTTCTTT

d_gene: .
len: 14
abundance: .
v_gene: TRBV29-1
j_gene: TRBJ2-2
CDR3aa: CSVEPNSGTGELFF
CDR3nt: TGCAGCGTTGAACCTAACAGCGGAACCGGGGAGCTGTTTTTT

d_gene: .
len: 17
abundance: .
v_gene: TRBV27
j_gene: TRBJ1-3
CDR3aa: CASSLRGTAKAGNTIYF
CDR3nt: TGTGCCAGCAGTTTAAGGGGGACCGCAAAGGCCGGAAACACCATATATTTT

d_gene: TRBD1
len: 16
abundance: .
v_gene: TRBV5-1
j_gene: TRBJ2-2
CDR3aa: CASSLAGTVVTGELFF
CDR3nt: TGCGCCAGCAGCTTAGCCGGGACAGTAGTTACCGGGGAGCTGTTTTTT

d_gene: TRBD2
len: 19
abundance: .
v_gene: TRBV4-2
j_gene: TRBJ2-3
CDR3aa: CASSQDKGGGALMRDTQYF
CDR3nt: TGTGCCAGCAGCCAAGATAAGGGCGGGGGGGCCTTAATGCGGGATACGCAGTATTTT

d_gene: .
len: 15
abundance: .
v_gene: TRBV2
j_gene: TRBJ1-2
CDR3aa: CASSEEGQGLYGYTF
CDR3nt: TGTGCCAGCAGTGAAGAGGGGCAGGGCCTCTATGGCTACACCTTC

d_gene: TRBD1
len: 14
abundance: few
v_gene: TRBV30
j_gene: TRBJ1-4
CDR3aa: CAWSTGGSNEKLFF
CDR3nt: TGTGCCTGGTCGACAGGGGGCTCTAATGAAAAACTGTTTTTT

d_gene: .
len: 13
abundance: .
v_gene: TRBV4-2
j_gene: TRBJ2-7
CDR3aa: CASSPTVTYEQYF
CDR3nt: TGTGCCAGCAGCCCGACAGTAACCTACGAGCAGTACTTC

d_gene: .
len: 12
abundance: .
v_gene: TRBV7-8
j_gene: TRBJ2-7
CDR3aa: CASSLGGERKYF
CDR3nt: TGTGCCAGCAGCTTAGGGGGGGAGAGAAAGTACTTC

d_gene: TRBD1
len: 13
abundance: once
v_gene: TRBV29-1
j_gene: TRBJ2-5
CDR3aa: CSVATGSQETQYF
CDR3nt: TGCAGCGTCGCGACAGGGTCCCAAGAGACCCAGTACTTC

d_gene: TRBD2
len: 16
abundance: .
v_gene: TRBV10-3
j_gene: TRBJ2-3
CDR3aa: CAITSGTSGVTDTQYF
CDR3nt: TGTGCCATCACTTCGGGAACTAGCGGGGTGACAGATACGCAGTATTTT

d_gene: TRBD1
len: 17
abundance: .
v_gene: TRBV4-1
j_gene: TRBJ2-6
CDR3aa: CASSPRQGIPGANVLTF
CDR3nt: TGCGCCAGCAGCCCCCGACAGGGGATCCCTGGGGCCAACGTCCTGACTTTC

d_gene: .
len: 13
abundance: .
v_gene: TRBV6-5
j_gene: TRBJ1-2
CDR3aa: CASSSWRDHGYTF
CDR3nt: TGTGCCAGCAGTTCCTGGAGGGATCATGGCTACACCTTC

d_gene: .
len: 15
abundance: .
v_gene: TRBV28
j_gene: TRBJ1-4
CDR3aa: CASSLWADFDEKLFF
CDR3nt: TGTGCCAGCAGTTTATGGGCGGACTTTGATGAAAAACTGTTTTTT

d_gene: .
len: 14
abundance: .
v_gene: TRBV12-5
j_gene: TRBJ1-2
CDR3aa: CASGPDRQVGGYTF
CDR3nt: TGTGCTAGTGGTCCCGACAGGCAGGTGGGCGGCTACACCTTC

d_gene: TRBD2
len: 16
abundance: .
v_gene: TRBV9
j_gene: TRBJ2-5
CDR3aa: CASSGASGGFQETQYF
CDR3nt: TGTGCCAGCAGCGGCGCTAGCGGGGGATTCCAAGAGACCCAGTACTTC

d_gene: TRBD1
len: 12
abundance: .
v_gene: TRBV6-5
j_gene: TRBJ1-2
CDR3aa: CASNRQGYGYTF
CDR3nt: TGTGCCAGCAATCGACAGGGCTATGGCTACACCTTC

d_gene: .
len: 13
abundance: .
v_gene: TRBV6-5
j_gene: TRBJ2-7
CDR3aa: CASKQGGSYEQYF
CDR3nt: TGTGCCAGCAAACAGGGAGGGTCCTACGAGCAGTACTTC

d_gene: .
len: 17
abundance: .
v_gene: TRBV14
j_gene: TRBJ1-4
CDR3aa: CASSHLSGPRMGEKLFF
CDR3nt: TGTGCCAGCAGCCACCTCAGCGGACCCCGGATGGGGGAAAAACTGTTTTTT

d_gene: .
len: 14
abundance: .
v_gene: TRBV5-4
j_gene: TRBJ2-7
CDR3aa: CASSPGGGAYEQYF
CDR3nt: TGTGCCAGCAGCCCCGGCGGCGGAGCCTACGAGCAGTACTTC

d_gene: TRBD2
len: 17
abundance: .
v_gene: TRBV9
j_gene: TRBJ2-3
CDR3aa: CASSVASGGQGADTQYF
CDR3nt: TGTGCCAGCAGCGTAGCTAGCGGGGGGCAGGGGGCAGATACGCAGTATTTT

d_gene: TRBD2
len: 18
abundance: .
v_gene: TRBV5-1
j_gene: TRBJ2-7
CDR3aa: CASSLVASGGAGSYEQYF
CDR3nt: TGCGCCAGCAGCTTGGTGGCTAGCGGGGGGGCGGGGTCCTACGAGCAGTACTTC

d_gene: .
len: 14
abundance: .
v_gene: TRBV5-1
j_gene: TRBJ2-1
CDR3aa: CASSVGSFHNEQFF
CDR3nt: TGCGCCAGCAGCGTCGGTAGCTTCCACAATGAGCAGTTCTTC

d_gene: TRBD1
len: 14
abundance: .
v_gene: TRBV6-5
j_gene: TRBJ2-7
CDR3aa: CASSRGQGSHEQYF
CDR3nt: TGTGCCAGCAGTCGAGGACAGGGGAGCCACGAGCAGTACTTC

d_gene: .
len: 14
abundance: .
v_gene: TRBV4-1
j_gene: TRBJ1-4
CDR3aa: CASRRGLPNEKLFF
CDR3nt: TGCGCCAGCCGGAGGGGACTTCCCAATGAAAAACTGTTTTTT

d_gene: .
len: 17
abundance: .
v_gene: TRBV5-4
j_gene: TRBJ2-6
CDR3aa: CASSLASTISGANVLTF
CDR3nt: TGTGCCAGCAGCTTGGCTTCGACAATCTCTGGGGCCAACGTCCTGACTTTC

d_gene: .
len: 14
abundance: .
v_gene: TRBV29-1
j_gene: TRBJ1-1
CDR3aa: CSVPSSEGNTEAFF
CDR3nt: TGCAGCGTCCCCTCCTCGGAGGGGAACACTGAAGCTTTCTTT

d_gene: .
len: 15
abundance: .
v_gene: TRBV2
j_gene: TRBJ1-1
CDR3aa: CASDIGEEMNTEAFF
CDR3nt: TGTGCCAGCGATATCGGGGAGGAGATGAACACTGAAGCTTTCTTT

d_gene: .
len: 11
abundance: few
v_gene: TRBV30
j_gene: TRBJ2-7
CDR3aa: CAWSKLYEQYF
CDR3nt: TGTGCCTGGAGCAAGCTCTACGAGCAGTACTTC

d_gene: .
len: 14
abundance: few
v_gene: TRBV2
j_gene: TRBJ1-3
CDR3aa: CASSDPGSGNTIYF
CDR3nt: TGTGCCAGCAGTGATCCAGGTTCCGGAAACACCATATATTTT

d_gene: .
len: 16
abundance: .
v_gene: TRBV4-1
j_gene: TRBJ2-3
CDR3aa: CASSQGSGLSTDTQYF
CDR3nt: TGCGCCAGCAGCCAGGGAAGCGGCCTTAGCACAGATACGCAGTATTTT

d_gene: TRBD1
len: 14
abundance: .
v_gene: TRBV6-1
j_gene: TRBJ2-7
CDR3aa: CASSEATGVYEQYF
CDR3nt: TGTGCCAGCAGTGAAGCAACAGGGGTCTACGAGCAGTACTTC